This entry lists 10 T cell receptor beta chains sequenced from one sample in a study of blood T cell repertoires in COVID-19. Clones were sequenced by immunoSEQ multiplex PCR, and TCRdb holds only the in-frame ones, with some missing. The data show about 270,000 clones, with over 70% seen just once and roughly 5.8% held by the top ten. Sequencing was performed on peripheral blood. Source of these receptors: a man older than 75 with acute or convalescent COVID-19.

V is TRBV9 and J is TRBJ2-7; the match to TRBD2 covers 7 bases. V was clipped by 0 bases and J by 3 bases; unmatched bases: 0. The CDR3 loop spans 13 amino acids. The germline V gene encodes CDR1 SGDLS and CDR2 YYNGEE. CDR3 sequence reads: CASSVGDYYEQYF. For the CDR3, the DNA is TGTGCCAGCAGCGTAGGGGACTACTACGAGCAGTACTTC.

This rearrangement joins TRBV29-1 to TRBJ1-2, with D tentatively TRBD1 (5 bases). The germline CDR1 and CDR2 sequences are SQVTM and ANQGSEA. The CDR3 has 13 residues. V shed 4 bases and J shed 4 bases, with 13 bases lying between them. Written as DNA, the CDR3 is TGCAGCGTTGTGTGGGGCGTAGGCTATGGCTACACCTTC. This sequence encodes CSVVWGVGYGYTF.

The chain combines TRBV7-3 with TRBJ1-3, with 8 bases lining up with TRBD1. From germline, CDR1 is SGHTA and CDR2 FQGTGA. This CDR3 contains 20 residues. The J segment lost 0 bases and the V segment lost 0 bases, leaving 13 bases of the junction unmatched. The CDR3 nucleotides read TGTGCCAGCAGCTTAACTTCGGACAGGGAAGCCTGGGGCTCTGGAAACACCATATATTTT. Residues: CASSLTSDREAWGSGNTIYF.

The V gene is TRBV5-1, the J gene TRBJ2-5, with 8 bases lining up with TRBD2. Trimming removed 0 bases from V and 4 bases from J; junction bases left unmatched: 11. The CDR3 spans 17 residues. Germline CDR1 reads SGHRS; CDR2 reads YFSETQ. CDR3 sequence reads: CASSLGQPGLGGETQYF. The CDR3 region has the DNA TGCGCCAGCAGCTTGGGACAGCCGGGACTAGGGGGAGAGACCCAGTACTTC.

V usage is TRBV24-1 and J usage is TRBJ2-3, with D possibly being TRBD2 (5 bases). The ends were cut back, 3 bases at V and 3 bases at J, with 12 bases in the middle. The CDR3 is made up of 15 amino acids. CDR1 and CDR2 (germline): KGHDR, SFDVKD. CDR3 region: CATSDTSGATDTQYF. CDR3 nucleotides: TGTGCCACCAGTGATACTAGTGGAGCGACAGATACGCAGTATTTT.

The chain has TRBV28 and TRBJ2-1; a possible D gene is TRBD2 (6 bases). With 5 bases removed from V and 0 bases from J, the gap between germline ends came to 17 bases. The length of the CDR3 is 17 residues. Germline values: CDR1 MDHEN, CDR2 SYDVKM. The CDR3 coding sequence is TGTGCCAGCAGTAAAGGAGGGGCGCCGAGCTCCTACAATGAGCAGTTCTTC. Translated: CASSKGGAPSSYNEQFF.

V and J are TRBV19 and TRBJ1-5; the D gene is possibly TRBD1 (5 bases). Germline-derived CDR1 and CDR2 are LNHDA and SQIVND (reference sequence). CDR3 length equals 16 residues. Trimming took 5 bases from V and 2 from J, leaving 16 bases between them. CDR3 sequence reads: CASSVAAGKGNQPQHF. The CDR3 DNA is TGTGCCAGTAGTGTCGCGGCAGGGAAGGGCAATCAGCCCCAGCATTTT.

The rearrangement links TRBV28 to TRBJ2-7, with D maybe TRBD1 (5 bases). CDR1 MDHEN and CDR2 SYDVKM come from the germline V gene. With 2 bases removed from V and 3 bases from J, the gap between germline ends came to 8 bases. This CDR3 comprises 13 residues. The CDR3 bases are TGTGCCAGCAGTTTAGGACACGGCTACGAGCAGTACTTC. Encoded protein: CASSLGHGYEQYF.

The gene calls are TRBV24-1 and TRBJ2-1; TRBD1 might be the D (6 bases). Germline assignment: CDR1 KGHDR and CDR2 SFDVKD. V lost 10 bases to trimming and J lost 6 bases, with 15 bases between them. The CDR3 contains 13 residues. The CDR3 region is CATGATGLNEQFF. The CDR3 nucleotides are TGTGCCACGGGGGCTACAGGGCTCAATGAGCAGTTCTTC.

Only a few counts were recorded for this clone. The identical CDR3 is also encoded by other nucleotide sequences in the sample. This chain connects TRBV19 to TRBJ2-1, with 8 bases lining up with TRBD2. V shed 4 bases and J 0 bases; nucleotides not matched to a gene: 2. Germline loops: CDR1 LNHDA, CDR2 SQIVND (reference sequence). The CDR3 is 15 amino acids. Written as DNA, the CDR3 is TGTGCCAGTAGTACCAGCGGGGGCTCCTACAATGAGCAGTTCTTC. Translation gives CASSTSGGSYNEQFF.